The 30 T cell receptor beta chains below were found in one sample sequenced in a study of blood T cell repertoires in COVID-19. The protocol was immunoSEQ multiplex PCR, while the TCRdb copy is restricted to in-frame clones and leaves out a portion. The table has around 250,000 clones, 85% to 90% seen once. Sequenced material: PBMCs or T cells enriched from blood (not recorded which). These receptors were collected from a man in his fifties or sixties who had been exposed to COVID-19.

This clone showed up just a few times. The chain couples TRBV27 to TRBJ2-5; D possibly corresponds to TRBD2 (5 bases). Germline assignment: CDR1 MNHEY and CDR2 SMNVEV (reference sequence). The CDR3 has 15 residues. The V end was cut by 3 bases, the J end by 3 bases, with 14 bases between. CDR3 region: CASSFLANPEETQYF. The CDR3 DNA is TGTGCCAGCAGTTTTTTAGCGAATCCTGAAGAGACCCAGTACTTC.

The CDR3 loop is CASSSAGQGAGQPQHF. The CDR3 DNA reads TGTGCCAGCAGTTCCGCAGGACAGGGGGCGGGTCAGCCCCAGCATTTT. The genes are TRBV28 and TRBJ1-5; 11 bases line up with TRBD1. After removal of 4 bases from V and 6 bases from J, the junction contained 8 bases not matched to a gene. The germline V gene has CDR1 MDHEN and CDR2 SYDVKM. The CDR3 spans 16 residues.

The chain is built from TRBV18 and TRBJ2-1, with D tentatively TRBD2 (7 bases). Trimming removed 0 bases at V and 8 bases at J, with 8 bases between. CDR1 and CDR2 from the germline V gene are KGHSH and LQKENI. The CDR3 covers 13 residues. The CDR3 nucleotides read TGTGCCAGCTCACCACCGGGGGGGCATGAGCAGTTCTTC. This encodes CASSPPGGHEQFF.

This chain joins TRBV4-1 and TRBJ1-2, with a weak D call TRBD1 (6 bases). Trimming took off 1 base at V and 8 bases at J, with 17 bases between the two ends. The CDR3 has 15 residues. The germline gives CDR1 MGHRA, CDR2 YSYEKL. The CDR3, as DNA: TGCGCCAGCAGCCAAGTGTCAGGGGCCCTAAAGGGCTACACCTTC. Encoded protein: CASSQVSGALKGYTF.

The rearrangement links TRBV5-1 to TRBJ1-1; D possibly corresponds to TRBD1 (5 bases). The V and J ends lost 4 bases and 5 bases respectively, with 18 bases between them. The germline CDR1 and CDR2 sequences are SGHRS and YFSETQ. The CDR3 extends over 15 amino acids. The DNA of the CDR3 is TGCGCCAGCAGCGTGGGGACTGGGGTAGGAACTGAAGCTTTCTTT. It specifies CASSVGTGVGTEAFF.

The rearrangement joins TRBV5-4 to TRBJ2-7; no clear D. The CDR3 is 17 amino acids. V lost 0 bases to trimming and J lost 0 bases, with 16 bases between them. Germline CDR1 and CDR2: SGHNT and YYREEE (reference sequence). Written as DNA, the CDR3 is TGTGCCAGCAGCTTGGGGTCGGCAGCGTTATTCTCCTACGAGCAGTACGTC. Translated, it gives CASSLGSAALFSYEQYV.

The V call is TRBV28, the J call TRBJ1-1; no clear D. This CDR3 is 14 amino acids long. Germline V gene sequence: CDR1 MDHEN, CDR2 SYDVKM. The V end lost 8 bases, the J end lost 0 bases, and 13 bases lay between the germline ends. The CDR3 nucleotides read TGTGCCAGCTCTACCGGGGATCTGAACACTGAAGCTTTCTTT. Amino acids: CASSTGDLNTEAFF. Looking up the rest from reference TRBV28 and TRBJ1-1 gives the full variable domain: DVKVTQSSRYLVKRTGEKVFLECVQDMDHENMFWYRQDPGLGLRLIYFSYDVKMKEKGDIPEGYSVSREKKERFSLILESASTNQTSMYLCASSTGDLNTEAFFGQGTRLTVV.

V usage is TRBV7-9 and J usage is TRBJ2-6; 8 positions agree with TRBD1. The ends lost 5 bases at V and 2 bases at J; junction bases unmatched: 2. There are 15 residues in the CDR3. Germline CDR1 reads SEHNR; CDR2 reads FQNEAQ (reference sequence). The CDR3 region is CASSTDRAGANVLTF. CDR3 DNA: TGTGCCAGCAGCACGGACAGGGCTGGGGCCAACGTCCTGACTTTC.

The chain combines TRBV29-1 with TRBJ2-2; 7 bases line up with TRBD1. The germline CDR1 and CDR2 sequences are SQVTM and ANQGSEA. V gave up 7 bases and J gave up 6 bases; unmatched junction bases: 11. The CDR3 is 14 residues long. The CDR3 loop is CSAVPGQFAGELFF. CDR3 bases: TGCAGCGCAGTGCCGGGACAGTTTGCCGGGGAGCTGTTTTTT.

Comment on this clone: Other DNA sequences of this sample code for an identical CDR3. The chain joins TRBV5-1 to TRBJ2-3; a weak D match, TRBD2 (6 bases). V gave up 4 bases and J gave up 0 bases, with 9 bases separating them. Germline loops: CDR1 SGHRS, CDR2 YFSETQ. The CDR3 runs 14 residues. The CDR3 DNA reads as TGCGCCAGCAGCCTCAGCGGGAGCACAGATACGCAGTATTTT. Translated: CASSLSGSTDTQYF.

The CDR3 DNA follows: TGTGCCAGCTCACCGCAGGGAGGCCCAAACTATGGCTACACCTTC. Residues: CASSPQGGPNYGYTF. The chain links TRBV18 to TRBJ1-2; a possible D gene is TRBD1 (5 bases). The V gene's germline CDR1 is KGHSH and CDR2 LQKENI. The length of the CDR3 is 15 residues. The V end lost 3 bases, the J end lost 2 bases, and 13 bases lay between the germline ends.

The J gene is TRBJ2-3, the V gene TRBV5-1; the D gene is possibly TRBD2 (6 bases). The V and J ends lost 6 bases and 0 bases respectively, with 11 bases between them. CDR1 SGHRS and CDR2 YFSETQ come from the germline V gene. The CDR3 is made up of 14 amino acids. The CDR3 sequence is CASNRGGSTDTQYF. DNA of the CDR3: TGCGCCAGCAATCGTGGGGGGAGCACAGATACGCAGTATTTT.

The CDR3 sequence is CASSQVDRGGQPQHF. In DNA form, the CDR3 reads TGCGCCAGCAGCCAAGTTGACAGGGGAGGCCAGCCCCAGCATTTT. The chain carries TRBV4-1 and TRBJ1-5; 8 bases are a match to TRBD1. Trimming cost V 1 base and J 7 bases; bases outside gene matches: 6. The germline V gene encodes CDR1 MGHRA and CDR2 YSYEKL. There are 15 residues in the CDR3.

V usage is TRBV24-1 and J usage is TRBJ2-2, with TRBD1 matching over 9 bases. Germline CDR1 KGHDR, CDR2 SFDVKD. This CDR3 has 17 amino acids. Trimming took 4 bases from V and 2 from J; bases not matched to a gene: 7. The CDR3 loop reads CATSDLPGQGNTGELFF. The CDR3 DNA reads as TGTGCCACCAGTGACCTACCGGGACAGGGAAACACCGGGGAGCTGTTTTTT.

A single count supports this clone. V usage is TRBV10-3 and J usage is TRBJ1-2, with TRBD1 matching 7 bases. This CDR3 has 14 residues. The germline V gene has CDR1 ENHRY and CDR2 SYGVKD. V lost 5 bases, J lost 4 bases, and 7 bases stayed unmatched. CDR3 protein: CAISQDRVSYGYTF. CDR3 coding DNA: TGTGCCATCAGTCAAGACAGGGTTAGCTATGGCTACACCTTC.

This clone was observed once. V gene TRBV13 combines with J gene TRBJ1-2; D not certain. CDR1 PRHDT and CDR2 FYEKMQ come from the germline V gene (reference sequence). Trimming removed 2 bases from V and 3 bases from J, with 16 bases in between. The CDR3 spans 16 residues. CDR3 sequence: CASSLIGLQGDYGYTF. In DNA, the CDR3 is TGTGCCAGCAGCTTAATTGGACTACAAGGTGACTATGGCTACACCTTC.

The chain couples TRBV19 to TRBJ2-2; 8 nucleotides match TRBD1. Germline CDR1 LNHDA, CDR2 SQIVND (reference sequence). The CDR3 loop spans 15 amino acids. The trim removed 1 base at V and 7 bases at J, leaving 5 bases unmatched. The CDR3 bases are TGTGCCAGTAGTATAGGCAGGGGGCACGGCGGGGAGCTGTTTTTT. It codes for CASSIGRGHGGELFF.

V usage is TRBV4-2 and J usage is TRBJ2-7; weak D call: TRBD2 (5 bases). The CDR3 has 16 residues. Looked up from germline, CDR1 is LGHNA and CDR2 is YNFKEQ. Trimming removed 1 base at V and 5 bases at J, with 18 bases between. The CDR3 DNA reads as TGTGCCAGCAGCCAAGTTGGAGGCGTCCCTGCCCACGAGCAGTACTTC. Translated, it gives CASSQVGGVPAHEQYF.

The chain joins TRBV30 to TRBJ1-1, with 7 bases that match TRBD1. Trimming took 2 bases from V and 6 from J; bases not matched to a gene: 6. The CDR3 consists of 13 residues. From germline, CDR1 is GTSNPN and CDR2 SVGIG (reference sequence). The CDR3 sequence: CAWSRQGVAEAFF. The DNA of the CDR3 is TGTGCCTGGAGTAGGCAGGGGGTTGCTGAAGCTTTCTTT.

This sequence joins TRBV6-6 and TRBJ2-7, with 11 bases that match TRBD2. J gave up 6 bases and V 0 bases, and 4 bases lay outside the gene matches. Germline CDR1 reads MNHNY; CDR2 reads SVGAGI (reference sequence). The CDR3 runs to 15 residues. CDR3 loop: CASSYSTSGRGEQYV. CDR3 bases: TGTGCCAGCAGTTACTCTACTAGCGGGAGAGGCGAGCAGTACGTC.

The CDR3 bases are TGCAGCGTTGAGCGGGAGTGGCCCGGGGAGCTGTTTTTT. Translating gives CSVEREWPGELFF. The chain uses TRBV29-1 and TRBJ2-2; 7 positions match TRBD2. Germline CDR1 and CDR2: SQVTM and ANQGSEA. This CDR3 has 13 amino acids. The J segment lost 6 bases and the V segment lost 3 bases, leaving 4 bases of the junction unmatched.

The chain links TRBV12-3 or TRBV12-4 to TRBJ2-2; 7 bases are a match to TRBD1. V shed 6 bases, J shed 6 bases, and the junction held 4 bases outside the gene matches. This CDR3 has 13 amino acids. The CDR3 loop is CASSRDRAGELFF. In DNA, the CDR3 is TGTGCCAGCAGCAGAGACAGGGCCGGGGAGCTGTTTTTT.

The CDR3 DNA sequence: TGTGCCAGCAGCTTGTACCAGGGTGGTGAAAAACTGTTTTTT. Translation: CASSLYQGGEKLFF. The rearrangement uses TRBV5-6 and TRBJ1-4; possible D gene TRBD1, 5 bases. The CDR3 extends over 14 amino acids. Germline CDR1 is SGHDT and CDR2 is YYEEEE. V shed 1 base and J shed 7 bases, with 11 bases lying between them.

This chain links TRBV5-4 with TRBJ2-1, with a weak D call TRBD1 (6 bases). The CDR3 length is 15 residues. V lost 0 bases to trimming and J lost 4 bases, with 11 bases between them. Germline V gives CDR1 SGHNT, CDR2 YYREEE (reference sequence). The CDR3 reads CASSLAQGQYNEQFF. CDR3 coding DNA: TGTGCCAGCAGCTTGGCGCAGGGACAATACAATGAGCAGTTCTTC.

The rearrangement joins TRBV7-2 to TRBJ1-6; 7 bases are a match to TRBD1. Per the germline V gene, CDR1 is SGHTA and CDR2 is FQGNSA. This CDR3 is built from 14 residues. Trimming cost V 5 bases and J 10 bases; bases outside gene matches: 8. CDR3 in amino acids: CASSTQGLRSPLHF. For the CDR3, the DNA is TGTGCCAGCAGCACACAGGGGTTGCGATCACCCCTCCACTTT. The full variable domain, its missing parts supplied by reference TRBV7-2 and TRBJ1-6, is GAGVSQSPSNKVTEKGKDVELRCDPISGHTALYWYRQSLGQGLEFLIYFQGNSAPDKSGLPSDRFSAERTGGSVSTLTIQRTQQEDSAVYLCASSTQGLRSPLHFGNGTRLTVT.

The chain links TRBV5-4 to TRBJ2-1; TRBD2 might be the D (5 bases). The CDR3 runs 14 residues. The germline V and J ends were trimmed by 0 bases and 4 bases, with 8 bases remaining between them. The V gene's germline CDR1 is SGHNT and CDR2 YYREEE (reference sequence). The CDR3 region is CASSLGGRYNEQFF. Here the CDR3 DNA reads TGTGCCAGCAGCTTGGGAGGGAGATACAATGAGCAGTTCTTC.

This sequence joins TRBV7-2 and TRBJ1-2, with 7 bases lining up with TRBD1. The CDR3 is 17 amino acids. Per the germline V gene, CDR1 is SGHTA and CDR2 is FQGNSA. Germline trimming cut 2 bases from V and 7 bases from J; bases unmatched to any gene: 16. CDR3 protein: CASSLYETGTALGGYTF. Here the CDR3 DNA reads TGTGCCAGCAGCTTATACGAAACCGGGACAGCTTTGGGTGGCTACACCTTC.

This chain connects TRBV28 to TRBJ1-4; 8 bases agree with TRBD1. Germline CDR1 reads MDHEN; CDR2 reads SYDVKM. The CDR3 runs to 15 residues. After removal of 6 bases from V and 5 bases from J, the junction contained 8 bases not matched to a gene. The CDR3 spells CASRNNRGGNEKLFF. CDR3 bases: TGTGCCAGCAGAAATAACAGGGGGGGAAATGAAAAACTGTTTTTT.

This clone was seen just once. V and J are TRBV29-1 and TRBJ2-7, with 10 bases identical to TRBD1. This CDR3 contains 14 residues. The V segment lost 5 bases and the J segment 1 base; nucleotides outside the gene matches: 5. Germline-derived CDR1 and CDR2 are SQVTM and ANQGSEA. CDR3 DNA sequence: TGCAGCGTTCGAGGGACAGGGGATTCCTACGAGCAGTACTTC. It is translated as CSVRGTGDSYEQYF.

This clone was counted ten times or more. The J gene is TRBJ2-5, the V gene TRBV4-1, with D tentatively TRBD2 (6 bases). The ends were cut back, 4 bases at V and 2 bases at J, with 17 bases in the middle. In germline, CDR1 is MGHRA, CDR2 YSYEKL. This CDR3 region has 16 residues. CDR3 coding DNA: TGCGCCAGCAGCCGAGGCCGGGACTTGGAACAAGAGACCCAGTACTTC. This encodes CASSRGRDLEQETQYF.